This T cell receptor beta chain emerged from a study of shared clonotypes between healthy human individuals. This clone was observed a single time. Its target is not known. Donors, without exception, were Caucasian adults residing in Nashville, Tennessee. This CDR3 is 12 amino acids long. The trim removed 11 bases at V and 5 bases at J, leaving 9 bases unmatched. CDR1 and CDR2 from the germline V gene are ENHRY and SYGVKD. Overall study results and limits: Generation of non-shared clonotypes was less probable than generation of clonotypes shared by all four donors. Genetic and exposure-history diversity was limited by the few donors.

The data were produced by immunoSEQ multiplex PCR, yet TCRdb's version contains in-frame clones alone and is incomplete. This table holds about 1 million clones, around 75% found once. The sample taken for sequencing was memory CD4+ T cells sorted from blood. Subset described: CD45RA-negative fraction. This TCR was sampled from a man younger than 35 in good health. V and J are TRBV10-3 and TRBJ2-7; 7 bases agree with TRBD1. CDR3 sequence (DNA): TGTGCCTACGGACAGGCTGGGAACGAGCAGTACTTC. As protein: CAYGQAGNEQYF.